This TCR beta chain derives from a study of T-cell memory formation after mild COVID-19 (dated by TCRdb to 2020 to 2023). About the full investigation: TCR sequence clusters from the two donors were largely donor specific. In a couple of donors, T-cell clones that expanded and contracted after mild COVID-19 were tracked by sequencing TCRalpha and TCRbeta repertoires over time. The cohort was made up of two young adult volunteers, one female and one male, who were previously healthy. Study-wide conclusions, independent of this receptor: Some responding clones were detected in pre-infection memory, suggesting pre-existing cross-reactive memory T cells joined the SARS-CoV-2 response. Clones contracting from day 15 to 85 had balanced CD4/CD8 phenotypes, while a second wave expanding from day 15 to 37 was biased towards CD4+. Contracting CD4+ clones appeared mostly in the CM and EM memory subsets, whereas CD8+ clones were enriched in EMRA. SARS-CoV-2 specificity of the second-wave clones peaking on day 37 was not confirmed. Only a couple of mild cases were covered by the study, and larger cohorts that include severe cases with pre-infection samples were considered necessary.

As concerns this clonotype: The target of this receptor is not known. There are no base qualities to consult, and no much larger clone falls within one base.

PBMCs were isolated by Ficoll-Paque density gradient centrifugation. TCRdb shows the sequencer as Illumina NovaSeq 6000. cDNA libraries for TCRalpha and TCRbeta were prepared by 5'RACE using constant-segment primers, with sample barcodes and unique molecular identifiers added. RNA was extracted from every sample with Trizol reagent. Library amplification was performed in two PCR steps, and a second sample barcode and Illumina TruSeq adapters were introduced in the second step. Libraries were sequenced on an Illumina NovaSeq with 2 x 150 bp paired-end reads. The published analysis was carried out like this. Reads were demultiplexed and collapsed into UMI-guided consensus sequences with migec v1.2.7. With mixcr v2.1.11, UMI consensuses were aligned to TRA and TRB V and J templates and assembled into clonotypes. A clonotype was counted as expanded or contracted only if both edgeR and NoisET called the change significant, with noise models trained on biological replicates. For edgeR calls, a false discovery rate-adjusted p below 0.01 and a log2 fold-change threshold of 1 were applied. As an exploratory analysis of dynamics, max-normalized trajectories of the 1000 most abundant clonotypes were examined with PCA combined with hierarchical clustering. Separately sequenced CD4+ and CD8+ repertoires were used to assign the CD4 or CD8 phenotype of responding clones. TCRdb took the public reads, trimmed them with fastp at Q25, ran MiXCR for clone calling and kept in-frame beta chains. Rows with a matching CDR3 protein are joined into one entry that keeps the most common DNA and genes. The V and J calls, along with clone size, are taken from TCRdb and not from the paper's own processing. Within this sample are 250,000 to 350,000 distinct CDR3 sequences, with 15% to 20% of them counted one time only. The ten largest clones represent roughly 23% of the sample.

Sequencing used PBMCs or a T cell subset sorted from them (not recorded which). The TCR was taken from a man aged 18 to 29 who had mild COVID-19 (a few samples of this study predate the infection). The sample titles of this study are shuffled in the database, so cell type and time point are left out; the donor was told from shared clones.

In nucleotides, the sequence is TGTGCCAGCAGCACAGGGGGCGCCGAGAACACTGAAGCTTTCTTT. Its coded protein is CASSTGGAENTEAFF. This chain is built from TRBV28 and TRBJ1-1; TRBD1 aligns with 9 central bases. V lost 6 bases and J lost 1 base, and the count of bases not matched to a germline gene is 6. There are 15 amino acids in the CDR3, from cysteine to phenylalanine inclusive. Only the CDR3 DNA stays, 45 bases, in frame from base 1. Looking up the germline V gene yields CDR1 MDHEN and CDR2 SYDVKM. Reference TRBV28 and TRBJ1-1 proteins supply the regions before and after the CDR3; the full variable domain is: DVKVTQSSRYLVKRTGEKVFLECVQDMDHENMFWYRQDPGLGLRLIYFSYDVKMKEKGDIPEGYSVSREKKERFSLILESASTNQTSMYLCASSTGGAENTEAFFGQGTRLTVV.